The T cell receptor beta chain described here comes from a study of T cell responses to AZD1222 COVID-19 vaccine. Study-wide findings and caveats: Spike regions recognized by vaccine-associated CD4 TCRs spanned the protein, led by 160-218 and 743-854.

Germline values: CDR1 MGHRA, CDR2 YSYEKL. The CDR3 is 14 amino acids. Trimming took off 0 bases at V and 2 bases at J, with 7 bases between the two ends. TCRdb keeps only in-frame clones here, not all; method: immunoSEQ multiplex PCR. The sample lists around 120,000 clones; approximately 84% were seen once. Of note for this clone: Its antigen is unknown.

V usage is TRBV4-1 and J usage is TRBJ1-2; D remains unclear. The sequence was collected from an adult in good health. Sequencing was performed on peripheral blood, taken on day 0 of AZD1222 vaccination. The CDR3 nucleotides are TGCGCCAGCAGCCAAGAGGCTTTAAACTATGGCTACACCTTC. It translates to CASSQEALNYGYTF.